Sequencing of this TCR beta chain was carried out in a study of cytomegalovirus exposure and HLA in healthy donors. Study-wide context: Drawn from HLA-typed donors, tens of millions of unique TCRs were held in an early data release. Study-level points and caveats: Analyzed later, most CMV-associated TCR beta chains appeared HLA-restricted. Whilst most TCR sequences proved rare, a subset of public TCRs occurred across many donors. Three chains tied to CMV proved CMV antigen-specific in vitro.

Details on this clone: Its antigen is not known.

With 0 bases removed from V and 6 bases from J, the gap between germline ends came to 10 bases. The CDR3 runs to 14 residues. From germline, CDR1 is SGHRS and CDR2 YFSETQ. Use of 60 Vbeta and 13 Jbeta primers characterized the PCR. Profiling relied on immunoSEQ multiplex PCR, and the TCRdb table lists in-frame clones only, not all of them. This table holds some 110,000 clones. Sequencing input: PBMCs. The receptor comes from a man in his thirties or forties in good health and CMV-seronegative. V gene TRBV5-1 combines with J gene TRBJ2-1, with D unresolved. The CDR3 here is CASSLVRSINEQFF. The CDR3 DNA is TGCGCCAGCAGCTTGGTAAGGAGCATCAATGAGCAGTTCTTC.